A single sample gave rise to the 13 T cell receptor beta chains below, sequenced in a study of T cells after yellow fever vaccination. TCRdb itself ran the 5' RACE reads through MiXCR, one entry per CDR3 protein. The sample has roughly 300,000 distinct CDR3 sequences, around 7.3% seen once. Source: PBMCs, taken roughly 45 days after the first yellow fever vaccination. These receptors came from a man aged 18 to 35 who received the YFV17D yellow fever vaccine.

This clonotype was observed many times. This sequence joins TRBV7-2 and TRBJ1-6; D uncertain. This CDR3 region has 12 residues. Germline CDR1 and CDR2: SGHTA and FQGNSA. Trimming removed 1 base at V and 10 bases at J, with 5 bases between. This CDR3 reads CASSLVGSPLHF. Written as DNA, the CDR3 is TGTGCCAGCAGCTTAGTGGGGTCACCCCTCCACTTT.

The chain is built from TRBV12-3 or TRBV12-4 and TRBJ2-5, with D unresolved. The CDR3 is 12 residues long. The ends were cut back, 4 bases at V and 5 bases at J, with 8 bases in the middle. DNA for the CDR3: TGTGCCAGCAGTTCTCCAACGGAGACCCAGTACTTC. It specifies CASSSPTETQYF.

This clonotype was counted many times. The CDR3 DNA sequence: TGTGCCAGCAGCAAAACAGGGGCCCGCAATCAGCCCCAGCATTTT. This translates into CASSKTGARNQPQHF. V and J are TRBV21-1 and TRBJ1-5; TRBD1 was called by the table and not checked on the DNA. TRBV21-1 corresponds to a pseudogene. CDR3 length equals 15 residues.

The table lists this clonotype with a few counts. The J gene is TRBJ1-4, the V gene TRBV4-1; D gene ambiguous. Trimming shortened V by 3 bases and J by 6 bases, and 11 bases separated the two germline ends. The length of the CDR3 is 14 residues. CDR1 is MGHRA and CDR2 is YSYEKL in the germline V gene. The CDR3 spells CASSQFWEDEKLFF. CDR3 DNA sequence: TGCGCCAGCAGCCAGTTTTGGGAGGATGAAAAACTGTTTTTT.

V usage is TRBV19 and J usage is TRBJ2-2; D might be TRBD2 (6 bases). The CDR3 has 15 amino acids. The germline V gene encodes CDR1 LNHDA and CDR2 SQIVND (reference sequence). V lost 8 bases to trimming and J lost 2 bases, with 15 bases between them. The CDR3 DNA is TGTGCCAGTGGACGGGACTTCCGCAACACCGGGGAGCTGTTTTTT. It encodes CASGRDFRNTGELFF.

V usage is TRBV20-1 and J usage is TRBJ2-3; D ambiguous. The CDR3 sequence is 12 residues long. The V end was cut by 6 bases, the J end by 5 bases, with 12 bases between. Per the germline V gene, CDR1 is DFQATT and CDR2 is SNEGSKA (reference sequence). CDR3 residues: CSAREWGDTQYF. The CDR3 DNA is TGCAGTGCGCGCGAGTGGGGAGATACGCAGTATTTT.

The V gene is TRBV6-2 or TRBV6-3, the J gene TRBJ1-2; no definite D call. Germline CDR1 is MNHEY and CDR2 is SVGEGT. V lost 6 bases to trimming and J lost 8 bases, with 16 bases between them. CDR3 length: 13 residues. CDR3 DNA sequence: TGTGCCAGCAGACCAGATACAGTTCCGGGCTACACCTTC. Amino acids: CASRPDTVPGYTF.

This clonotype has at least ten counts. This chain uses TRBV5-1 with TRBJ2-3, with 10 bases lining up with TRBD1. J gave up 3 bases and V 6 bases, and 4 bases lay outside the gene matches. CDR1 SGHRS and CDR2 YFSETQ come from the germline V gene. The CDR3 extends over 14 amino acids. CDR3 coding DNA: TGCGCCAGCACCCGGGACAGGGGAACAGATACGCAGTATTTT. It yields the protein CASTRDRGTDTQYF.

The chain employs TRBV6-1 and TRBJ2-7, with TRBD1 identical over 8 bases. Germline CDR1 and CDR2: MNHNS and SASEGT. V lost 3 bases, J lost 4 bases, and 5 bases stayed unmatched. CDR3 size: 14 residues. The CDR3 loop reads CASSDRGRRYEQYV. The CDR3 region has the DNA TGTGCCAGCAGTGACAGGGGGCGCAGGTACGAGCAGTACGTC.

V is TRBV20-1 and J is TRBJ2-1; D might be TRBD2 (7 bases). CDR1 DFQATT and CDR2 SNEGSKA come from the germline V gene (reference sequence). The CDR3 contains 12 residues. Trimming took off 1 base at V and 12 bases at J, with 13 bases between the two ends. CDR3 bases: TGCAGTGCTAGAGTGGCAAGGGGGGGGCAGTTCTTC. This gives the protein CSARVARGGQFF.

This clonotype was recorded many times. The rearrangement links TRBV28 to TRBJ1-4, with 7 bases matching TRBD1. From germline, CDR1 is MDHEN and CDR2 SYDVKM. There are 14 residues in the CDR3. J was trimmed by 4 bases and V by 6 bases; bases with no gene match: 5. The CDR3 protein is CASSRRGINEKLFF. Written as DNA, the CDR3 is TGTGCCAGCAGCCGCAGGGGGATTAATGAAAAACTGTTTTTT.

In nucleotides, the CDR3 is TGTGCCAGCAGTCCTTTGACAGGGGGTAGCAATCAGCCCCAGCATTTT. This translates into CASSPLTGGSNQPQHF. The chain employs TRBV28 and TRBJ1-5; 9 bases match TRBD1. V was pared by 5 bases and J by 0 bases, with 5 bases of the junction left unmatched. The CDR3 is 16 residues long. Looked up from germline, CDR1 is MDHEN and CDR2 is SYDVKM.

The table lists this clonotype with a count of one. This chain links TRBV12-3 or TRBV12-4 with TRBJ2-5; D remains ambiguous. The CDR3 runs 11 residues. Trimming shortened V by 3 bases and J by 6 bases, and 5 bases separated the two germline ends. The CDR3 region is CASSFGQTQYF. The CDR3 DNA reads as TGTGCCAGCAGTTTTGGCCAGACCCAGTACTTC.